Sequencing of this T cell receptor (beta chain) was carried out in a study of cytomegalovirus exposure and HLA in healthy donors. Study results and caveats: Immune exposure information comprised only CMV serostatus. A prior analysis recorded that most TCR beta V segments were productive about 87% or about 30% of the time.

V was pared by 4 bases and J by 2 bases, with 1 base of the junction left unmatched. CDR1 and CDR2 (germline): LGHNA, YSLEER. The CDR3 runs to 15 residues. The PCR employed 60 Vbeta primers together with 13 Jbeta primers. Method: immunoSEQ multiplex PCR; TCRdb's copy keeps in-frame clones and lacks some. This sample has approximately 150,000 clones, with 60% to 80% found just once. About this clone itself: Antigen specificity is unknown.

This sequence joins TRBV4-3 and TRBJ2-1; 11 bases map to TRBD2. Sequencing was performed on PBMCs. This TCR came from a man in his sixties in good health and CMV-seronegative. This CDR3 is CASSRLAGTYNEQFF. CDR3 nucleotides: TGCGCCAGCAGCCGACTAGCGGGGACCTACAATGAGCAGTTCTTC.